This T cell receptor beta chain was captured in a study of blood T cells in healthy people across ages. Study observations and caveats: From one million sequenced T cells, diversity estimates were lower bounds.

PCR was performed a second time for about 7 to 12 cycles using a sample-barcoded 5' primer and a J-beta primer mix. A single record per CDR3 protein comes from TCRdb applying MiXCR to the 5' RACE reads. The sample holds around 750,000 distinct CDR3 sequences, about 53% seen once. Trimming took off 1 base at V and 13 bases at J, with 17 bases between the two ends. CDR1 and CDR2 from the germline V gene are DFQATT and SNEGSKA (reference sequence). The CDR3 is made up of 13 amino acids. All donors came from Russia, were Caucasian and healthy, and spanned ages about 6 to 90. On this clonotype: Its target is not known. It may be a read error: a sequence one base away is much more abundant.

This chain joins TRBV20-1 and TRBJ2-1; D gene unclear. The TCR originated in an elderly man in good health. The sample taken for sequencing was blood. CDR3 nucleotide sequence: TGCAGTGCTAGAGGGGAAGGGTTAGAGACCCAGTTCTTC. The encoded protein is CSARGEGLETQFF.